These T cell receptor beta chains were read from a single sample in a study of cytomegalovirus exposure and HLA in healthy donors. Produced via immunoSEQ multiplex PCR; TCRdb's table is partial and in-frame only. The sample holds over 85,000 clones, about 80% seen once. The specimen was PBMCs. The origin of the receptors is a woman aged 60-75 years in good health and CMV-seropositive. Both conserved end residues are part of each CDR3.

cdr3_aa,v_call
CASSPQGSAQPQHF,TRBV4-2
CASSLRGGGAEAFF,TRBV28
CASSLRDRSHGYTF,TRBV7-8
CASSYSQGLGTEAFF,TRBV6-5
CASSPRTNYGYTF,TRBV27
CASSLVLGLASIQYF,TRBV11-2
CASSDVPGTDTQYF,TRBV19
CASRAEAVNTEAFF,TRBV5-4
CASSKVLVPPDRRLPKNIQYF,TRBV21-1
CASSEDRPNYEQYF,TRBV7-9
CASSLGGSQNEQFF,TRBV5-1
CASSYGQMNTEAFF,TRBV6-5
CASSQDSRLIGGTGELFF,TRBV4-1
CASSYLAGVSYEQYF,TRBV28
CASSDPTSGEETQYF,TRBV6-1
CASTWTGANEKLFF,TRBV2
CAISESRLAGKVLDNEQFF,TRBV10-3
CSVDKDRNTEAFF,TRBV29-1
CASSTQGLDNNEQFF,TRBV5-1
CASSDYPSGKNEQFF,TRBV7-6
CASSPLGTSSNEQFF,TRBV5-4
CASSSGLAGGSYTDTQYF,TRBV27
CASSWTFRAYNEQFF,TRBV5-1
CASSIRDRVEKLFF,TRBV28
CASSLGYAGTEAFF,TRBV5-6
CASSLSSGGTWTYNEQFF,TRBV7-9